One sample yielded the 27 T cell receptor beta chains listed below, sequenced in a study of regulatory T cells in long-lasting Graves disease. HTBI primers from iRepertoire and Arm-PCR of CDR3 regions yielded the TCR beta libraries. TCRdb passed the multiplex PCR reads through MiXCR, listing each CDR3 protein once. The sample yields a few hundred thousand distinct CDR3 sequences, about 20% seen once. Documented time point: persistent/refractory GD, antithyroid drugs over 5 years with positive TRAb. Extracted RNA from PBMCs served as the source of the TCR library. Sample: peripheral blood mononuclear cells (PBMCs), taken when the disease was refractory, from a patient treated with antithyroid drugs. The receptors here all came from a female donor with Graves disease.

There are many counts of this clonotype. This chain connects TRBV6-2 or TRBV6-3 to TRBJ1-1; weak D call: TRBD1 (6 bases). V lost 5 bases, J lost 0 bases, and 13 bases lay in between. The germline gives CDR1 MNHEY, CDR2 SVGEGT. This CDR3 is 15 amino acids long. This CDR3 reads CASSPRQELNTEAFF. The CDR3 nucleotides are TGTGCCAGCAGTCCCCGACAGGAGTTGAACACTGAAGCTTTCTTT.

This chain uses TRBV20-1 with TRBJ1-5, with D unclear. This CDR3 spans 14 amino acids. Trimming stripped 2 bases from V and 6 bases from J, with 14 bases between. CDR1 is DFQATT, CDR2 SNEGSKA, per germline (reference sequence). CDR3 nucleotide sequence: TGCAGTGCTAGAAAGCCTGAGGGAGGTCAGCCCCAGCATTTT. Translating gives CSARKPEGGQPQHF.

This clonotype showed up just once. The rearrangement joins TRBV7-3 to TRBJ1-1, with TRBD1 identical over 10 bases. The CDR3 extends over 16 amino acids. V shed 1 base and J 5 bases; nucleotides not matched to a gene: 7. Germline CDR1 reads SGHTA; CDR2 reads FQGTGA. In DNA, the CDR3 is TGTGCCAGCAGCTTAAACCGGCGGACAGGGGGGACTGAAGCTTTCTTT. Protein: CASSLNRRTGGTEAFF.

Comments on this clonotype: This may be a read error, as it is one base from a much larger clone. The J gene is TRBJ1-1, the V gene TRBV28, with D uncertain. Germline V gene sequence: CDR1 MDHEN, CDR2 SYDVKM. The CDR3 runs to 12 residues. The CDR3 nucleotides read TGTGTCAGCAGTATAAACAACATGGAAGCTTTCTTT. Protein: CVSSINNMEAFF.

The chain couples TRBV19 to TRBJ2-4; the D gene could be TRBD1 or TRBD2 (5 bases each). CDR1 LNHDA and CDR2 SQIVND come from the germline V gene (reference sequence). CDR3 length equals 16 residues. Trimming removed 5 bases from V and 1 base from J, with 15 bases in between. The CDR3 sequence: CASSGDRSLAKNIQYF. The CDR3 coding sequence is TGTGCCAGTAGTGGGGACCGATCCCTGGCCAAAAACATTCAGTACTTC. The full variable domain, with the rest looked up from reference TRBV19 and TRBJ2-4, is DGGITQSPKYLFRKEGQNVTLSCEQNLNHDAMYWYRQDPGQGLRLIYYSQIVNDFQKGDIAEGYSVSREKKESFPLTVTSAQKNPTAFYLCASSGDRSLAKNIQYFGAGTRLSVL.

This clonotype was detected only a few times. The chain uses TRBV9 and TRBJ2-7; no reliable D call. CDR1 SGDLS and CDR2 YYNGEE come from the germline V gene. CDR3 length: 11 amino acids. The ends were cut back, 2 bases at V and 7 bases at J, with 7 bases in the middle. The CDR3 loop reads CASSVVREQYF. For the CDR3, the DNA is TGTGCCAGCAGCGTTGTAAGGGAGCAGTACTTC.

This clonotype was picked up many times. The V call is TRBV11-2, the J call TRBJ1-2, with TRBD1 matching over 9 bases. The CDR3 totals 15 residues. Germline loops: CDR1 SGHAT, CDR2 FQNNGV. V shed 5 bases and J 5 bases; nucleotides not matched to a gene: 9. The DNA for the CDR3 is TGTGCCAGCAGCCGGACGACAGGGGGAATATATGGCTACACCTTC. This sequence encodes CASSRTTGGIYGYTF. Full variable domain (rest looked up from reference TRBV11-2 and TRBJ1-2): EAGVAQSPRYKIIEKRQSVAFWCNPISGHATLYWYQQILGQGPKLLIQFQNNGVVDDSQLPKDRFSAERLKGVDSTLKIQPAKLEDSAVYLCASSRTTGGIYGYTFGSGTRLTVV.

The rearrangement uses TRBV6-5 and TRBJ2-2, with D tentatively TRBD1 (6 bases). Germline V gene lookup returns CDR1 MNHEY and CDR2 SVGAGI. With 3 bases removed from V and 3 bases from J, the gap between germline ends came to 11 bases. The CDR3 is 15 amino acids. CDR3 in DNA: TGTGCCAGCAGTTATCCGGGACACCACACCGGGGAGCTGTTTTTT. Its translation: CASSYPGHHTGELFF.

The V and J genes are TRBV18 and TRBJ2-5; D remains ambiguous. Germline CDR1 KGHSH, CDR2 LQKENI. Trimming pared 5 bases from V and 5 bases from J, leaving 15 bases between. This CDR3 region has 14 residues. The CDR3 DNA sequence: TGTGCCAGCTCAAGGAGCCACTCGGCGGAGACCCAGTACTTC. Residues: CASSRSHSAETQYF. Using reference TRBV18 and TRBJ2-5 for the parts outside the CDR3, the full variable domain is NAGVMQNPRHLVRRRGQEARLRCSPMKGHSHVYWYRQLPEEGLKFMVYLQKENIIDESGMPKERFSAEFPKEGPSILRIQQVVRGDSAAYFCASSRSHSAETQYFGPGTRLLVL.

Concerning this clonotype: A read error may be the cause here, since a much bigger clone is one base away. This rearrangement joins TRBV11-1 to TRBJ1-4; D not certain. The CDR3 is 17 residues long. Germline CDR1 is SGHAT and CDR2 is FQDESV (reference sequence). CDR3: CVSSSTASSATNEKLFF. CDR3 nucleotide sequence: TGTGTCAGCAGCTCTACAGCCTCCTCTGCAACTAATGAAAAACTGTTTTTT.

There are many counts of this clonotype. V gene TRBV12-3 or TRBV12-4 combines with J gene TRBJ2-2, with D hard to call. V was pared by 4 bases and J by 1 base, with 7 bases between. The CDR3 runs 14 residues. The CDR3 loop is CASSSNLNTGELFF. CDR3 in DNA: TGTGCCAGCAGTTCAAACCTGAACACCGGGGAGCTGTTTTTT.

This clonotype turned up a few times. One end of the junction varies from germline; a read error may be responsible. The chain combines TRBV12-5 with TRBJ1-1; D not certain. Germline loops: CDR1 LGHNT, CDR2 FRNRAP. This CDR3 contains 13 residues. The CDR3 reads CASGSTPNTETFF. CDR3 DNA: TGTGCTAGTGGTTCAACTCCGAACACTGAAACTTTCTTT.

The rearrangement links TRBV6-4 to TRBJ1-5; D uncertain. CDR3 size: 13 residues. The germline CDR1 and CDR2 sequences are MRHNA and SNTAGT. V was clipped by 6 bases and J by 5 bases, with 11 bases between them. The CDR3 DNA reads as TGTGCCAGCAGCGCGGAATCATATCAGCCCCAGCATTTT. It yields the protein CASSAESYQPQHF.

This chain joins TRBV7-2 and TRBJ1-4; the D is unclear. Trimming stripped 3 bases from V and 8 bases from J, with 19 bases between. Looked up from germline, CDR1 is SGHTA and CDR2 is FQGNSA. The CDR3 extends over 16 amino acids. CDR3 bases: TGTGCCAGCAGCTTGAGACCCGGGAGGGAATACGAAAAACTGTTTTTT. Translating it yields CASSLRPGREYEKLFF.

The chain joins TRBV14 to TRBJ1-6; D ambiguous. V lost 1 base to trimming and J lost 9 bases, with 7 bases between them. Germline V lookup: CDR1 SGHDN, CDR2 FVKESK. CDR3 length equals 13 residues. CDR3 sequence reads: CASSQVGVSPLHF. The CDR3, as DNA: TGTGCCAGCAGCCAAGTTGGCGTTTCACCCCTCCACTTT.

Many counts were recorded for this clonotype. The rearrangement joins TRBV12-3 or TRBV12-4 to TRBJ2-5; D gene uncertain. The CDR3 runs to 13 residues. Trimming removed 6 bases at V and 2 bases at J, with 10 bases between. The DNA for the CDR3 is TGTGCCAGCAGGGAGACACTGCAAGAGACCCAGTACTTC. Amino acids: CASRETLQETQYF.

This clonotype was counted at least ten times. The gene calls are TRBV28 and TRBJ1-2; D may be TRBD1 (5 bases). Per the germline V gene, CDR1 is MDHEN and CDR2 is SYDVKM. Trimming pared 2 bases from V and 6 bases from J, leaving 16 bases between. CDR3 length: 15 amino acids. The CDR3 reads CASSLGAGLEHGYTF. The DNA for the CDR3 is TGTGCCAGCAGTTTAGGGGCCGGCCTAGAGCATGGCTACACCTTC.

This clonotype came up many times. This chain joins TRBV2 and TRBJ2-5; 12 bases align to TRBD2. Germline V gene lookup returns CDR1 SNHLY and CDR2 FYNNEI. The ends lost 6 bases at V and 5 bases at J; junction bases unmatched: 4. This CDR3 has 14 residues. The CDR3 is CASSGLAGWETQYF. DNA of the CDR3: TGTGCCAGCAGCGGACTAGCGGGGTGGGAGACCCAGTACTTC.

The J gene is TRBJ1-1, the V gene TRBV30; D gene unclear. Trimming removed 0 bases from V and 3 bases from J, with 8 bases in between. This CDR3 comprises 13 residues. Germline assignment: CDR1 GTSNPN and CDR2 SVGIG (reference sequence). CDR3 sequence reads: CAWSVLEDTEAFF. The CDR3 DNA sequence: TGTGCCTGGAGTGTACTTGAGGACACTGAAGCTTTCTTT.

This chain connects TRBV7-9 to TRBJ1-1; no definite D call. The V gene's germline CDR1 is SEHNR and CDR2 FQNEAQ (reference sequence). V was pared by 1 base and J by 3 bases, with 12 bases between. The CDR3 contains 15 residues. CDR3 residues: CASSLVARRDTEAFF. CDR3 coding DNA: TGTGCCAGCAGCTTAGTAGCCAGACGGGACACTGAAGCTTTCTTT.

J is TRBJ1-1 and V is TRBV14; 11 bases fit TRBD1. V lost 4 bases to trimming and J lost 3 bases; unmatched junction nucleotides: 10. The germline gives CDR1 SGHDN, CDR2 FVKESK. The CDR3 is 17 residues long. CDR3 DNA: TGTGCCAGCAGCCCCCGAGGACAGGGGGCGTTCGACACTGAAGCTTTCTTT. Translating gives CASSPRGQGAFDTEAFF. The whole variable domain, filled in from reference TRBV14 and TRBJ1-1, reads EAGVTQFPSHSVIEKGQTVTLRCDPISGHDNLYWYRRVMGKEIKFLLHFVKESKQDESGMPNNRFLAERTGGTYSTLKVQPAELEDSGVYFCASSPRGQGAFDTEAFFGQGTRLTVV.

The table lists this clonotype with many counts. The V call is TRBV29-1, the J call TRBJ2-5, with 9 bases aligning to TRBD1. This CDR3 has 13 residues. The germline gives CDR1 SQVTM, CDR2 ANQGSEA. V dropped 7 bases and J dropped 5; count of bases not matched to a gene: 8. CDR3 amino acids: CSARDRELETQYF. The CDR3 DNA reads as TGCAGCGCGAGGGACAGGGAACTGGAGACCCAGTACTTC.

This clonotype showed up many times. The chain recombines TRBV20-1 with TRBJ2-5; 11 positions match TRBD1. This CDR3 has 15 residues. The trim removed 3 bases at V and 5 bases at J, leaving 8 bases unmatched. Per germline, CDR1 DFQATT and CDR2 SNEGSKA (reference sequence). The CDR3 coding sequence is TGCAGTGCTAGCCCCAGGACAGGGGGCGGCGAGACCCAGTACTTC. Protein sequence: CSASPRTGGGETQYF.

The chain combines TRBV7-2 with TRBJ2-7; D is undetermined. This CDR3 contains 12 residues. V dropped 4 bases and J dropped 3 bases, with 7 bases sitting between them. The germline V gene encodes CDR1 SGHTA and CDR2 FQGNSA. The CDR3 nucleotides read TGTGCCAGCAGCTCGAGCCGCTACGAGCAGTACTTC. Translation: CASSSSRYEQYF.

This clonotype was observed many times. The rearrangement joins TRBV28 to TRBJ1-4; D gene ambiguous. The CDR3 length is 15 residues. Deletions cut 1 base from V and 3 bases from J, with 9 bases between. The V gene's germline CDR1 is MDHEN and CDR2 SYDVKM. CDR3 sequence reads: CASSLSYRANEKLFF. The CDR3, as DNA: TGTGCCAGCAGTTTATCCTATCGAGCTAATGAAAAACTGTTTTTT.

This clonotype came up a few times. The chain combines TRBV19 with TRBJ2-7, with 8 bases matching TRBD1. CDR1 LNHDA and CDR2 SQIVND come from the germline V gene (reference sequence). The CDR3 is made up of 14 amino acids. J gave up 5 bases and V 4 bases, and 7 bases lay outside the gene matches. The CDR3 DNA is TGTGCCAGTAGTAGATATGGGACAGGCGACGAGCAGTACTTC. It codes for CASSRYGTGDEQYF.

This clonotype was counted ten times or more. The chain recombines TRBV10-2 with TRBJ1-2, with D possibly matching TRBD1 (6 bases). Germline CDR1 and CDR2: WSHSY and SAAADI. The germline V and J ends were trimmed by 7 bases and 8 bases, with 17 bases remaining between them. There are 13 residues in the CDR3. CDR3 loop: CASTGQTNRGYTF. The CDR3 nucleotides read TGCGCCAGCACCGGACAGACCAATAGAGGCTACACCTTC.